This is a list of T cell receptor beta chains from one sample in a study of identical twins. Each CDR3 protein is one row after TCRdb ran MiXCR on the 5' RACE reads. The sample includes roughly 690,000 distinct CDR3 sequences, 21% of them seen just once. This sample also appeared in a second study, on T cells expressing NK-cell markers.

The sequencing sample was made of PBMCs. The receptors derive from a woman aged 18-35 years in good health. Each CDR3 is given with its conserved first and last residue. Fields, in order: J gene, CDR3 length, V gene, CDR3 protein.

J gene: TRBJ2-4; CDR3 length: 11; V gene: TRBV2; CDR3 protein: CASSYQNIQYF
J gene: TRBJ2-3; CDR3 length: 13; V gene: TRBV10-3; CDR3 protein: CAMRGGETDTQYF
J gene: TRBJ1-5; CDR3 length: 16; V gene: TRBV12-3/TRBV12-4; CDR3 protein: CASSVGTGYVNQPQHF
J gene: TRBJ2-1; CDR3 length: 16; V gene: TRBV7-6; CDR3 protein: CASSLVGGSGYNEQFF
J gene: TRBJ2-6; CDR3 length: 16; V gene: TRBV12-5; CDR3 protein: CASGLRGVAGANVLTF
J gene: TRBJ1-6; CDR3 length: 13; V gene: TRBV5-1; CDR3 protein: CASSLEAGSPLHF
J gene: TRBJ2-1; CDR3 length: 13; V gene: TRBV11-3; CDR3 protein: CASGTDSHNEQFF
J gene: TRBJ2-3; CDR3 length: 15; V gene: TRBV7-7; CDR3 protein: CASSLTAGAGDTQYF
J gene: TRBJ1-5; CDR3 length: 15; V gene: TRBV5-5; CDR3 protein: CASSSGVNSNQPQHF
J gene: TRBJ2-4; CDR3 length: 14; V gene: TRBV7-9; CDR3 protein: CASSNRQGSHIQYF
J gene: TRBJ2-7; CDR3 length: 16; V gene: TRBV18; CDR3 protein: CASSPNVGGRDYEQYF
J gene: TRBJ2-5; CDR3 length: 14; V gene: TRBV6-1; CDR3 protein: CASSEGLLQETQYF
J gene: TRBJ2-7; CDR3 length: 14; V gene: TRBV28; CDR3 protein: CASSFLDRVNEQYF
J gene: TRBJ2-3; CDR3 length: 14; V gene: TRBV20-1; CDR3 protein: CSPDAGGPTDTQYF
J gene: TRBJ2-3; CDR3 length: 15; V gene: TRBV24-1; CDR3 protein: CATSTSGSPTDTQYF
J gene: TRBJ2-3; CDR3 length: 14; V gene: TRBV12-3/TRBV12-4; CDR3 protein: CASSRDQSTDTQYF
J gene: TRBJ2-7; CDR3 length: 17; V gene: TRBV18; CDR3 protein: CASSPNYNAEGGYEQYF
J gene: TRBJ2-3; CDR3 length: 19; V gene: TRBV2; CDR3 protein: CASSFDLGLAGASADTQYF
J gene: TRBJ2-7; CDR3 length: 14; V gene: TRBV5-6; CDR3 protein: CASSPPEAAYEQYF
J gene: TRBJ2-3; CDR3 length: 17; V gene: TRBV4-1; CDR3 protein: CASSQSQGPYSTDTQYF
J gene: TRBJ2-6; CDR3 length: 15; V gene: TRBV20-1; CDR3 protein: CSAGTGEHGANVLTF
J gene: TRBJ2-5; CDR3 length: 16; V gene: TRBV5-1; CDR3 protein: CASRPIYKASQETQYF
J gene: TRBJ2-1; CDR3 length: 14; V gene: TRBV24-1; CDR3 protein: CATRGGGPGNEQFF
J gene: TRBJ2-7; CDR3 length: 15; V gene: TRBV7-2; CDR3 protein: CASSLGSGGSAEQYF
J gene: TRBJ2-5; CDR3 length: 14; V gene: TRBV12-3/TRBV12-4; CDR3 protein: CASSPRTAQETQYF
J gene: TRBJ2-5; CDR3 length: 14; V gene: TRBV2; CDR3 protein: CASSPRLVSETQYF
J gene: TRBJ1-1; CDR3 length: 12; V gene: TRBV12-3/TRBV12-4; CDR3 protein: CASRVTNTEAFF
J gene: TRBJ2-1; CDR3 length: 15; V gene: TRBV30; CDR3 protein: CAWTIGGTTYNEQFF
J gene: TRBJ2-4; CDR3 length: 17; V gene: TRBV6-2/TRBV6-3; CDR3 protein: CASSSIKDRLAKNIQYF
J gene: TRBJ2-3; CDR3 length: 14; V gene: TRBV20-1; CDR3 protein: CSARAGISTDTQYF
J gene: TRBJ2-4; CDR3 length: 13; V gene: TRBV12-3/TRBV12-4; CDR3 protein: CASAPGGKNIQYF
J gene: TRBJ2-2; CDR3 length: 16; V gene: TRBV25-1; CDR3 protein: CASSRTSGGYTRELFF
J gene: TRBJ2-3; CDR3 length: 12; V gene: TRBV20-1; CDR3 protein: CSASPATDTQYF
J gene: TRBJ2-2; CDR3 length: 15; V gene: TRBV12-3/TRBV12-4; CDR3 protein: CASSHRDRSTGELFF
J gene: TRBJ2-5; CDR3 length: 19; V gene: TRBV24-1; CDR3 protein: CATSDPAGTSLGYQETQYF
J gene: TRBJ2-7; CDR3 length: 13; V gene: TRBV11-3; CDR3 protein: CASTEPSRYEQYF
J gene: TRBJ2-7; CDR3 length: 13; V gene: TRBV12-3/TRBV12-4; CDR3 protein: CASTRGGIYEQYF
J gene: TRBJ1-5; CDR3 length: 15; V gene: TRBV23-1; CDR3 protein: CASSQTGEIGQPQHF
J gene: TRBJ2-1; CDR3 length: 15; V gene: TRBV6-2/TRBV6-3; CDR3 protein: CASKRRDSSYNEQFF
J gene: TRBJ2-3; CDR3 length: 12; V gene: TRBV2; CDR3 protein: CASSAEGDTQYF
J gene: TRBJ2-1; CDR3 length: 18; V gene: TRBV3-1; CDR3 protein: CASSQDGRGGGSYNEQFF
J gene: TRBJ1-3; CDR3 length: 12; V gene: TRBV29-1; CDR3 protein: CSVERNGNTIYF